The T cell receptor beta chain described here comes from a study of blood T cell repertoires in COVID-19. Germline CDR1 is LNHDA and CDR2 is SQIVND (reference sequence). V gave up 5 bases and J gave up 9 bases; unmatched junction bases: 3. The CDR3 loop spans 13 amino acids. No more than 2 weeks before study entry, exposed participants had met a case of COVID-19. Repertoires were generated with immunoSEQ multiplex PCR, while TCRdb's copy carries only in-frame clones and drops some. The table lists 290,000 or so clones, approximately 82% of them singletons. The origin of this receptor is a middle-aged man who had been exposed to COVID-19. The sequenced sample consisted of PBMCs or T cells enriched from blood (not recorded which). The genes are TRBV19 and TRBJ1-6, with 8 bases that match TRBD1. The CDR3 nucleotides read TGTGCCAGTAGTCAGGGGGCTGGTTCACCCCTCCACTTT. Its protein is CASSQGAGSPLHF. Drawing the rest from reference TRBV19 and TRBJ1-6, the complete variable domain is DGGITQSPKYLFRKEGQNVTLSCEQNLNHDAMYWYRQDPGQGLRLIYYSQIVNDFQKGDIAEGYSVSREKKESFPLTVTSAQKNPTAFYLCASSQGAGSPLHFGNGTRLTVT.